One sample yielded the 32 T cell receptor beta chains listed below, sequenced in a study of T cells in Graves' hyperthyroidism and ophthalmopathy. The CDR3 regions of TCR beta were amplified from RNA transcripts. With the HTBI primer set, the TCR CDR3 went through a first round of RT-PCR. TCRdb fed the multiplex PCR reads into MiXCR, producing one record per CDR3 protein. The sample lists approximately 430,000 distinct CDR3 sequences, around a sixth occurring once. The sequencing sample was made of blood. These receptors originate from a woman between 18 and 30 years old with Graves' hyperthyroidism.

This clonotype has more than one count but fewer than ten. V and J are TRBV5-1 and TRBJ1-3, with 7 bases that match TRBD1. The CDR3 has 15 residues. CDR1 and CDR2 from the germline V gene are SGHRS and YFSETQ. The V and J ends lost 0 bases and 3 bases, in that order; junction bases with no gene match: 3. This CDR3 is CASSLEGASGNTIYF. CDR3 in DNA: TGCGCCAGCAGCTTGGAGGGGGCGAGTGGAAACACCATATATTTT.

In this sample, this clonotype turned up many times. The CDR3 DNA sequence: TGCAGTGCTAGTATGGGGTCCTCCGTCTACAATGAGCAGTTCTTC. It specifies CSASMGSSVYNEQFF. The chain has TRBV20-1 and TRBJ2-1; no clear D gene. Germline V gives CDR1 DFQATT, CDR2 SNEGSKA (reference sequence). V shed 3 bases and J shed 3 bases, with 15 bases lying between them. The CDR3 has 15 residues.

This clonotype was picked up many times. The chain joins TRBV6-2 or TRBV6-3 to TRBJ2-7, with D unresolved. The germline V and J ends were trimmed by 3 bases and 5 bases, with 8 bases remaining between them. Per germline, CDR1 MNHEY and CDR2 SVGEGT. There are 12 residues in the CDR3. CDR3: CASSYWGHEQYF. In DNA, the CDR3 is TGTGCCAGCAGTTATTGGGGTCACGAGCAGTACTTC.

This clonotype was recorded at least ten times. This chain links TRBV2 with TRBJ2-2, with a possible D match to TRBD2 (6 bases). This CDR3 has 15 residues. The germline V gene has CDR1 SNHLY and CDR2 FYNNEI. The V end lost 6 bases, the J end lost 2 bases, and 13 bases lay between the germline ends. CDR3 DNA sequence: TGTGCCAGCAGACTGGGACTGGGTAACACCGGGGAGCTGTTTTTT. As protein: CASRLGLGNTGELFF.

This clonotype was seen a few times. V gene TRBV6-5 combines with J gene TRBJ2-1; TRBD2 matches 7 bases. The length of the CDR3 is 14 residues. V shed 2 bases, J shed 3 bases, and the junction held 1 base outside the gene matches. Germline CDR1 and CDR2: MNHEY and SVGAGI. CDR3 coding DNA: TGTGCCAGCAGTTACCGGACTAGCTACAATGAGCAGTTCTTC. Its translation: CASSYRTSYNEQFF.

This clonotype showed up just a few times. The V gene is TRBV4-1, the J gene TRBJ2-1, with D possibly matching TRBD1 (6 bases). The CDR3 runs to 13 residues. Trimming took 4 bases from V and 8 from J, leaving 12 bases between them. The V gene's germline CDR1 is MGHRA and CDR2 YSYEKL. The CDR3 loop reads CASSRRTDDEQFF. The CDR3 DNA is TGCGCCAGCAGCCGAAGGACAGATGATGAGCAGTTCTTC.

V usage is TRBV11-2 and J usage is TRBJ2-1, with D tentatively TRBD1 or TRBD2 (5 bases each). Gene TRBJ2-7 matches the end of the DNA better, so the J call may be wrong. This CDR3 comprises 18 residues. Germline loops: CDR1 SGHAT, CDR2 FQNNGV. For the CDR3, the DNA is TGTGCCAGCAGAAGGGCCGTCCGACGACATCCGGGGCACAATGAGCAGTACTTC. It encodes CASRRAVRRHPGHNEQYF.

At least ten counts were recorded for this clonotype. The rearrangement joins TRBV7-2 to TRBJ1-1; unclear D gene. V was pared by 5 bases and J by 6 bases, with 13 bases between. The germline gives CDR1 SGHTA, CDR2 FQGNSA. CDR3 length: 13 amino acids. CDR3 amino acids: CASSPIFIAEAFF. As DNA, the CDR3 is TGTGCCAGCAGCCCGATATTCATCGCTGAAGCTTTCTTT.

The chain recombines TRBV20-1 with TRBJ2-4, with D perhaps matching TRBD1 (5 bases). The CDR3 has 17 residues. The V end lost 2 bases, the J end lost 0 bases, and 17 bases lay between the germline ends. CDR1 is DFQATT and CDR2 is SNEGSKA in the germline V gene (reference sequence). The CDR3 region has the DNA TGCAGTGCTAGATCCGGTGAAGGGGCCGGAGCCAAAAACATTCAGTACTTC. Translated: CSARSGEGAGAKNIQYF.

V gene TRBV6-1 combines with J gene TRBJ2-2; D remains unclear. There are 15 residues in the CDR3. V lost 5 bases to trimming and J lost 6 bases, with 16 bases between them. CDR1 is MNHNS and CDR2 is SASEGT in the germline V gene. CDR3 DNA: TGTGCCAGCAGTCCCTTTACTTCTGGCGCCGGGGAGCTGTTTTTT. As protein: CASSPFTSGAGELFF.

The chain couples TRBV6-1 to TRBJ2-2, with TRBD1 identical over 8 bases. Germline V gives CDR1 MNHNS, CDR2 SASEGT. The CDR3 extends over 15 amino acids. The J segment lost 5 bases and the V segment lost 5 bases, leaving 7 bases of the junction unmatched. This CDR3 reads CASSRRTGRTGELFF. The CDR3 nucleotides are TGTGCCAGCAGTCGACGGACAGGGAGGACCGGGGAGCTGTTTTTT.

This clonotype appeared a few times. The chain carries TRBV15 and TRBJ2-1; weak D call: TRBD2 (6 bases). In germline, CDR1 is LNHNV, CDR2 YYDKDF (reference sequence). V lost 0 bases, J lost 10 bases, and 22 bases lay in between. This CDR3 comprises 17 residues. CDR3 residues: CATSRDEGGDYWGEQFF. Written as DNA, the CDR3 is TGTGCCACCAGCAGAGATGAGGGAGGCGACTATTGGGGGGAGCAGTTCTTC.

This clonotype was counted at least ten times. The rearrangement joins TRBV7-3 to TRBJ2-1; 10 positions agree with TRBD1. V trimming: 2 bases; J trimming: 7 bases; junction bases outside the gene matches: 5. The CDR3 runs 15 residues. CDR1 and CDR2 from the germline V gene are SGHTA and FQGTGA. CDR3 amino acids: CASSLDRGRLNEQFF. CDR3 nucleotides: TGTGCCAGCAGCTTAGACAGGGGGCGATTAAATGAGCAGTTCTTC.

This clonotype was recorded many times. V gene TRBV5-1 combines with J gene TRBJ1-1; D gene ambiguous. V gave up 1 base and J gave up 2 bases, with 6 bases separating them. The CDR3 contains 13 residues. Germline CDR1 and CDR2: SGHRS and YFSETQ. The CDR3 spells CASSLTYNTEAFF. In DNA form, the CDR3 reads TGCGCCAGCAGCTTGACGTATAACACTGAAGCTTTCTTT.

This clonotype was counted between two and nine times. The chain recombines TRBV6-1 with TRBJ2-3; either TRBD1 or TRBD2 may supply D (5 bases each). Trimming shortened V by 7 bases and J by 9 bases, and 11 bases separated the two germline ends. The CDR3 runs to 11 residues. The germline gives CDR1 MNHNS, CDR2 SASEGT. CDR3 coding DNA: TGTGCCAGCAAACGGGGCGGAACGCAGTATTTT. It is translated as CASKRGGTQYF.

Of note for this clonotype: A much larger clone lies one base from this, so it may be a read error. The rearrangement uses TRBV28 and TRBJ2-7; D is uncertain. V dropped 4 bases and J dropped 7 bases, with 11 bases sitting between them. The V gene's germline CDR1 is MDHEN and CDR2 SYDVKM. The CDR3 runs 12 residues. The CDR3 DNA sequence: TGTGCCAGCAGTTCCGGGTTCGGGGAGCAGTACTTC. It yields the protein CASSSGFGEQYF.

This clonotype occurred many times. The rearrangement joins TRBV20-1 to TRBJ1-1, with 8 bases aligning to TRBD1. V shed 3 bases, J shed 6 bases, and the junction held 9 bases outside the gene matches. The CDR3 is 14 amino acids. The germline CDR1 and CDR2 sequences are DFQATT and SNEGSKA (reference sequence). The CDR3 nucleotides are TGCAGTGCTAGGACAGGGGAGAAGGTAGCTGAAGCTTTCTTT. Its translation: CSARTGEKVAEAFF.

This clonotype was seen repeatedly, ten times or more. The chain couples TRBV12-3 or TRBV12-4 to TRBJ2-3, with D possibly called TRBD1 or TRBD2 (5 bases each). V lost 6 bases and J lost 3, with 22 bases in between. This CDR3 region has 17 residues. The CDR3 reads CASSTTPGTVVTDTQYF. DNA of the CDR3: TGTGCCAGCAGCACCACCCCCGGGACGGTGGTGACAGATACGCAGTATTTT.

This clonotype has just a few counts. The chain combines TRBV2 with TRBJ2-1; the D is unclear. The CDR3 is made up of 13 amino acids. Germline V CDR1 and CDR2: SNHLY, FYNNEI. Between the trimmed V and J ends, which lost 3 bases and 4 bases, there was a span of 7 bases. For the CDR3, the DNA is TGTGCCAGCAGTGATAACACGTACAATGAGCAGTTCTTC. Translating gives CASSDNTYNEQFF.

The chain couples TRBV20-1 to TRBJ2-2; D may be TRBD2 (5 bases). Germline CDR1 is DFQATT and CDR2 is SNEGSKA (reference sequence). Trimming cost V 3 bases and J 6 bases, with 14 bases left between them. This CDR3 contains 14 residues. The CDR3 coding sequence is TGCAGTGCTAGCGCGATTCCGGAGGCCGGGGAGCTGTTTTTT. This sequence encodes CSASAIPEAGELFF.

This chain uses TRBV15 with TRBJ2-3, with D hard to call. The length of the CDR3 is 14 residues. The V and J ends lost 5 bases and 0 bases respectively, with 9 bases between them. Germline CDR1 and CDR2: LNHNV and YYDKDF (reference sequence). CDR3 amino acids: CATSQDSSTDTQYF. For the CDR3, the DNA is TGTGCCACCAGCCAAGATAGTAGCACAGATACGCAGTATTTT.

This clonotype was observed at least ten times. This chain links TRBV28 with TRBJ2-2; 7 bases fit TRBD1. The germline gives CDR1 MDHEN, CDR2 SYDVKM. The CDR3 loop spans 13 amino acids. J was trimmed by 7 bases and V by 6 bases; bases with no gene match: 5. CDR3 sequence reads: CASSKNRGGELFF. CDR3 DNA: TGTGCCAGCAGCAAAAACAGGGGCGGGGAGCTGTTTTTT. The variable domain in full, with the rest retrieved from reference TRBV28 and TRBJ2-2, is DVKVTQSSRYLVKRTGEKVFLECVQDMDHENMFWYRQDPGLGLRLIYFSYDVKMKEKGDIPEGYSVSREKKERFSLILESASTNQTSMYLCASSKNRGGELFFGEGSRLTVL.

At least ten counts were recorded for this clonotype. The rearrangement uses TRBV4-1 and TRBJ2-7; D is ambiguous. The V and J ends lost 3 bases and 4 bases respectively, with 16 bases between them. The CDR3 covers 15 residues. Germline V CDR1 and CDR2: MGHRA, YSYEKL. CDR3 DNA sequence: TGCGCCAGCAGCCACCCAGGAACGGGTCGGTACGAGCAGTACTTC. Encoded protein: CASSHPGTGRYEQYF.

In this sample, this clonotype turned up many times. The V call is TRBV12-3 or TRBV12-4, the J call TRBJ1-6; no clear D. This CDR3 comprises 15 residues. Deletions cut 1 base from V and 7 bases from J, with 11 bases between. The CDR3 nucleotides are TGTGCCAGCAGTTTAGGGGTAGGAGAGAATTCACCCCTCCACTTT. Translating it yields CASSLGVGENSPLHF.

This clonotype was seen ten or more times. V gene TRBV29-1 combines with J gene TRBJ1-1; D remains ambiguous. Trimming pared 3 bases from V and 6 bases from J, leaving 11 bases between. The CDR3 is 12 residues long. The germline V gene encodes CDR1 SQVTM and CDR2 ANQGSEA. As DNA, the CDR3 is TGCAGCGTTGACCGTGGATTACCTGAAGCTTTCTTT. Its protein product is CSVDRGLPEAFF.

This clonotype has just a few counts. The chain recombines TRBV19 with TRBJ1-1; D is undetermined. The germline CDR1 and CDR2 sequences are LNHDA and SQIVND (reference sequence). CDR3 length: 15 residues. The V end lost 4 bases, the J end lost 1 base, and 13 bases lay between the germline ends. The CDR3 reads CASSTSPGWNTEAFF. The CDR3 DNA is TGTGCCAGTAGTACCAGCCCGGGTTGGAACACTGAAGCTTTCTTT. The full variable domain, in which reference TRBV19 and TRBJ1-1 provide the parts outside the CDR3, is DGGITQSPKYLFRKEGQNVTLSCEQNLNHDAMYWYRQDPGQGLRLIYYSQIVNDFQKGDIAEGYSVSREKKESFPLTVTSAQKNPTAFYLCASSTSPGWNTEAFFGQGTRLTVV.

On this clonotype: A single base separates this from a much larger clone, so it may be a read error. The genes are TRBV6-5 and TRBJ1-2, with D maybe TRBD1 (6 bases). The CDR3 is 13 residues long. Germline CDR1 and CDR2: MNHEY and SVGAGI. CDR3 coding DNA: TGCGCCGGCAGCCAGGGGTTAAACTATGGCTACACCTTC. It translates to CAGSQGLNYGYTF.

Notes on this clonotype: At one end the junction does not follow the germline gene, possibly because of a read error. The gene calls are TRBV7-2 and TRBJ2-2, with D perhaps matching TRBD1 (7 bases). Germline assignment: CDR1 SGHTA and CDR2 FQGNSA. The CDR3 extends over 15 amino acids. The CDR3 DNA sequence: TGTGCCAGCAGCTCGACAGGGTTTACCGCCGGGGGGCTGTTTTTT. Its translation is CASSSTGFTAGGLFF.

The V and J genes are TRBV11-2 and TRBJ1-2; D is undetermined. The V and J ends lost 0 bases and 6 bases respectively, with 17 bases between them. The CDR3 loop spans 16 amino acids. The germline gives CDR1 SGHAT, CDR2 FQNNGV. CDR3 region: CASSLDFGAGVHGYTF. Here the CDR3 DNA reads TGTGCCAGCAGCTTAGATTTTGGCGCTGGGGTTCATGGCTACACCTTC.

This clonotype has a count of ten or more. A read error may be the cause here, since a much bigger clone is one base away. This chain joins TRBV7-2 and TRBJ2-7, with 8 bases matching TRBD2. Germline-derived CDR1 and CDR2 are SGHTA and FQGNSA. The V and J ends lost 0 bases and 1 base, in that order; junction bases with no gene match: 5. The CDR3 runs 16 residues. CDR3 in amino acids: CASSLAETSVSYEQYF. The CDR3, as DNA: TGTGCCAGCAGCTTAGCCGAGACTAGCGTTTCCTACGAGCAGTACTTC.

The chain joins TRBV10-3 to TRBJ2-7; the D gene is possibly TRBD1 (7 bases). With 0 bases removed from V and 0 bases from J, the gap between germline ends came to 12 bases. Looked up from germline, CDR1 is ENHRY and CDR2 is SYGVKD. CDR3 size: 16 residues. The DNA of the CDR3 is TGTGCCATCAGTGAGTCGACAGGGAGGCGCTCCTACGAGCAGTACTTC. It encodes CAISESTGRRSYEQYF.

In its sample, this clonotype was seen many times. This chain links TRBV11-2 with TRBJ1-2; 7 bases fit TRBD1. Losses at the gene ends were 1 base for V and 8 bases for J; bases not matched to a gene: 4. The length of the CDR3 is 13 residues. Germline values: CDR1 SGHAT, CDR2 FQNNGV. CDR3 residues: CASSLGGGVGYTF. The CDR3 DNA reads TGTGCCAGCAGCTTAGGAGGGGGCGTGGGCTACACCTTC.